The rows below give T cell receptor beta chains drawn from one sample of a study of circulating CD8 cells and anti-PD-1 response in melanoma. TCRdb passed the reads through MiXCR, listing each CDR3 protein once. The data contain some 180 distinct CDR3 sequences, roughly 8% of them singletons. The sequences come from CD8+ T cells from PBMCs, collected at baseline or after one month of anti-PD-1 therapy (not recorded which). Every receptor here comes from a human donor with melanoma. Each CDR3 is given without its conserved first and last residue. A clone size is listed for some rows: how often the clone was seen (once, few, many), or a class if it is expanded.

V,size,CDR3
TRBV20-1,medium-sized,SAITAQTADTEAF
TRBV19,.,ASSAINYEQY
TRBV28,large,ASRHGTDYEQY
TRBV7-8,large,ASSGIGILGTGELF
TRBV27,medium-sized,ASTRLAGRTDTQY
TRBV20-1,medium-sized,SASGQEGYEQY
TRBV25-1,large,ASSETLTGDEQY
TRBV12-3/TRBV12-4,medium-sized,ASRPGTSGRGGETQY
TRBV19,large,ASSWGLAGSEQF
TRBV7-2,hyperexpanded,ASSSGSGAYNEQF
TRBV5-6,medium-sized,ASSLVQGDTGELF
TRBV19,medium-sized,ASSIDRDSDTYEQY
TRBV20-1,medium-sized,SAQAGGETQY
TRBV29-1,medium-sized,SVEDREVYNYGYT
TRBV20-1,large,SAELAAYSSYNEQF